The rows below give T cell receptor beta chains drawn from one sample of a study of identical twins. In TCRdb, the 5' RACE reads were re-called with MiXCR into one record per CDR3 protein. The repertoire has about 660,000 distinct CDR3 sequences, approximately 9% of them found once; the top ten carry about 0.98%. These data are also associated with another study on yellow fever vaccine responses in identical twins.

Sequences were obtained from PBMCs. These receptors were taken from a woman aged 18-35 years in good health. CDR3s include the opening cysteine and the closing phenylalanine or tryptophan. A D gene is named only where the DNA matches it firmly. Size is stated for part of the rows, as once, few or many counts, or as a class when the clone is expanded.

d_call: .
j_call: TRBJ1-5
v_call: TRBV12-3/TRBV12-4
clone_size: .
cdr3_aa: CANNPRQVYNQPQHF
cdr3_nt: TGTGCCAACAACCCCCGACAGGTATACAATCAGCCCCAGCATTTT

d_call: .
j_call: TRBJ1-4
v_call: TRBV5-1
clone_size: .
cdr3_aa: CASSLDGLREKLFF
cdr3_nt: TGCGCCAGCAGCTTGGATGGCCTCCGGGAAAAACTGTTTTTT

d_call: TRBD1
j_call: TRBJ2-2
v_call: TRBV7-9
clone_size: .
cdr3_aa: CASSMSGTGRTGELFF
cdr3_nt: TGTGCCAGCAGCATGTCCGGGACAGGGCGTACCGGGGAGCTGTTTTTT

d_call: .
j_call: TRBJ2-7
v_call: TRBV7-9
clone_size: few
cdr3_aa: CASSLASQVGEQYF
cdr3_nt: TGTGCCAGCAGCTTAGCTAGCCAGGTAGGCGAGCAGTACTTC

d_call: .
j_call: TRBJ1-5
v_call: TRBV7-2
clone_size: .
cdr3_aa: CASSLAFQQLQHF
cdr3_nt: TGTGCCAGCAGCTTAGCTTTCCAGCAGCTCCAGCATTTT

d_call: .
j_call: TRBJ2-7
v_call: TRBV4-1
clone_size: .
cdr3_aa: CASSQPRGGRGYEQYF
cdr3_nt: TGCGCCAGCAGCCAGCCACGGGGCGGGCGTGGCTACGAGCAGTACTTC

d_call: TRBD1
j_call: TRBJ1-1
v_call: TRBV5-1
clone_size: .
cdr3_aa: CASSLVTGGLSGAEAFF
cdr3_nt: TGCGCCAGCAGCTTGGTGACAGGGGGCCTTTCTGGCGCTGAAGCTTTCTTT

d_call: .
j_call: TRBJ1-6
v_call: TRBV15
clone_size: few
cdr3_aa: CATSRAGNNSPLHF
cdr3_nt: TGTGCCACCAGCAGAGCTGGGAATAATTCACCCCTCCACTTT

d_call: TRBD1
j_call: TRBJ2-5
v_call: TRBV2
clone_size: few
cdr3_aa: CATRGQGAETQYF
cdr3_nt: TGTGCCACCAGAGGACAGGGTGCAGAGACCCAGTACTTC

d_call: TRBD2
j_call: TRBJ2-4
v_call: TRBV11-1
clone_size: .
cdr3_aa: CASSIYSGTSGSNAKNIQYF
cdr3_nt: TGTGCCAGCAGCATATACTCCGGGACTAGCGGGAGTAATGCCAAAAACATTCAGTACTTC

d_call: .
j_call: TRBJ1-6
v_call: TRBV20-1
clone_size: .
cdr3_aa: CSASSRKHSPLHF
cdr3_nt: TGCAGTGCTAGTAGTCGTAAACATTCGCCCCTCCACTTT

d_call: .
j_call: TRBJ2-3
v_call: TRBV5-5
clone_size: many
cdr3_aa: CASSDTDTQYF
cdr3_nt: TGTGCCAGCAGCGACACAGATACGCAGTATTTT

d_call: TRBD2
j_call: TRBJ2-3
v_call: TRBV11-1
clone_size: .
cdr3_aa: CASSMGLAGAKFSTDTQYF
cdr3_nt: TGTGCCAGCAGCATGGGACTAGCGGGAGCAAAATTTAGCACAGATACGCAGTATTTT

d_call: TRBD2
j_call: TRBJ2-7
v_call: TRBV7-9
clone_size: .
cdr3_aa: CASSSPLAGDSYEQYF
cdr3_nt: TGTGCCAGCAGCTCCCCACTAGCGGGCGACTCCTACGAGCAGTACTTC

d_call: .
j_call: TRBJ2-7
v_call: TRBV20-1
clone_size: many
cdr3_aa: CSARDASSYEQYF
cdr3_nt: TGCAGTGCTAGAGATGCCTCTTCGTACGAGCAGTACTTC

d_call: TRBD2
j_call: TRBJ2-1
v_call: TRBV5-6
clone_size: few
cdr3_aa: CASSWGTSGSYNEQFF
cdr3_nt: TGTGCCAGCAGTTGGGGAACTAGCGGATCCTACAATGAGCAGTTCTTC

d_call: .
j_call: TRBJ1-2
v_call: TRBV7-9
clone_size: few
cdr3_aa: CASSQVGANYGYTF
cdr3_nt: TGTGCCAGCAGTCAAGTGGGAGCTAACTATGGCTACACCTTC

d_call: TRBD2
j_call: TRBJ2-3
v_call: TRBV12-3/TRBV12-4
clone_size: many
cdr3_aa: CASSLVAGGFTDTQYF
cdr3_nt: TGTGCCAGCAGTTTAGTAGCGGGGGGGTTTACAGATACGCAGTATTTT

d_call: .
j_call: TRBJ2-7
v_call: TRBV7-9
clone_size: .
cdr3_aa: CASSTPLSYEQYF
cdr3_nt: TGTGCCAGCAGCACCCCTCTTTCCTACGAGCAGTACTTC

d_call: .
j_call: TRBJ2-2
v_call: TRBV6-1
clone_size: few
cdr3_aa: CASIQVVGELFF
cdr3_nt: TGTGCCAGCATACAAGTGGTCGGGGAGCTGTTTTTT

d_call: TRBD1
j_call: TRBJ2-6
v_call: TRBV10-3
clone_size: few
cdr3_aa: CAISGQGVSGANVLTF
cdr3_nt: TGTGCCATCAGTGGACAGGGAGTATCTGGGGCCAACGTCCTGACTTTC

d_call: .
j_call: TRBJ2-5
v_call: TRBV3-1
clone_size: few
cdr3_aa: CASTLRGGETQYF
cdr3_nt: TGTGCCAGCACCCTAAGGGGGGGGGAGACCCAGTACTTC

d_call: .
j_call: TRBJ2-6
v_call: TRBV3-1
clone_size: few
cdr3_aa: CASSQDDGIGANVLTF
cdr3_nt: TGTGCCAGCAGCCAAGACGACGGGATTGGGGCCAACGTCCTGACTTTC

d_call: TRBD2
j_call: TRBJ2-5
v_call: TRBV20-1
clone_size: .
cdr3_aa: CSARGVTSGSVGETQYF
cdr3_nt: TGCAGTGCTAGAGGGGTGACTAGCGGGAGCGTTGGAGAGACCCAGTACTTC

d_call: TRBD2
j_call: TRBJ2-3
v_call: TRBV19
clone_size: few
cdr3_aa: CASSTRKSGLAGTDTQYF
cdr3_nt: TGTGCCAGTAGTACACGGAAGTCGGGACTAGCAGGGACAGATACGCAGTATTTT

d_call: .
j_call: TRBJ1-1
v_call: TRBV20-1
clone_size: few
cdr3_aa: CSARQEINTEAFF
cdr3_nt: TGCAGTGCTAGACAGGAGATTAACACTGAAGCTTTCTTT

d_call: TRBD2
j_call: TRBJ2-5
v_call: TRBV5-1
clone_size: many
cdr3_aa: CASSLGAAGGPSQETQYF
cdr3_nt: TGCGCCAGCAGCTTAGGTGCAGCGGGGGGACCATCTCAAGAGACCCAGTACTTC

d_call: .
j_call: TRBJ2-7
v_call: TRBV29-1
clone_size: .
cdr3_aa: CSVEGTTSSYEQYF
cdr3_nt: TGCAGCGTTGAAGGGACTACGAGCTCCTACGAGCAGTACTTC

d_call: TRBD2
j_call: TRBJ2-2
v_call: TRBV7-2
clone_size: few
cdr3_aa: CASSPLAGGPFGELFF
cdr3_nt: TGTGCCAGCAGCCCCCTCGCGGGAGGGCCTTTCGGGGAGCTGTTTTTT

d_call: .
j_call: TRBJ2-5
v_call: TRBV30
clone_size: few
cdr3_aa: CAWSLSRGRETQYF
cdr3_nt: TGTGCCTGGAGTCTATCTAGGGGTCGGGAGACCCAGTACTTC

d_call: .
j_call: TRBJ2-3
v_call: TRBV30
clone_size: .
cdr3_aa: CAWSVPSPGPDTQYF
cdr3_nt: TGTGCCTGGAGTGTACCATCTCCAGGTCCAGATACGCAGTATTTT

d_call: .
j_call: TRBJ2-1
v_call: TRBV12-3/TRBV12-4
clone_size: few
cdr3_aa: CASRVGNEQFF
cdr3_nt: TGTGCCAGCAGAGTCGGAAATGAGCAGTTCTTC

d_call: TRBD1
j_call: TRBJ2-7
v_call: TRBV28
clone_size: many
cdr3_aa: CASSSSDRGAYEQYF
cdr3_nt: TGTGCCAGCAGTTCCTCGGACAGGGGCGCCTACGAGCAGTACTTC

d_call: .
j_call: TRBJ2-4
v_call: TRBV5-4
clone_size: .
cdr3_aa: CASSLKQEAKNIQYF
cdr3_nt: TGTGCCAGCAGCTTGAAACAGGAGGCCAAAAACATTCAGTACTTC

d_call: .
j_call: TRBJ2-5
v_call: TRBV12-3/TRBV12-4
clone_size: .
cdr3_aa: CASRGPLLETQYF
cdr3_nt: TGTGCCAGCAGGGGTCCCCTTTTAGAGACCCAGTACTTC

d_call: TRBD2
j_call: TRBJ2-1
v_call: TRBV11-2
clone_size: few
cdr3_aa: CASSFNPGGWKDNEQFF
cdr3_nt: TGTGCCAGCAGCTTCAACCCGGGGGGATGGAAGGACAATGAGCAGTTCTTC

d_call: .
j_call: TRBJ1-1
v_call: TRBV9
clone_size: .
cdr3_aa: CASSVAPGGLGEAFF
cdr3_nt: TGTGCCAGCAGCGTAGCCCCGGGGGGGCTGGGTGAAGCTTTCTTT

d_call: .
j_call: TRBJ2-3
v_call: TRBV7-2
clone_size: few
cdr3_aa: CASTGRTDTQYF
cdr3_nt: TGTGCCAGCACCGGTAGGACAGATACGCAGTATTTT

d_call: .
j_call: TRBJ2-7
v_call: TRBV20-1
clone_size: .
cdr3_aa: CSARDPSRGDSQYF
cdr3_nt: TGCAGTGCTAGAGATCCTAGTCGAGGTGACAGCCAGTACTTC

d_call: TRBD2
j_call: TRBJ2-3
v_call: TRBV7-9
clone_size: few
cdr3_aa: CASSLWRGGLDTQYF
cdr3_nt: TGTGCCAGCAGCTTGTGGCGGGGGGGCCTTGATACGCAGTATTTT

d_call: .
j_call: TRBJ1-1
v_call: TRBV5-1
clone_size: many
cdr3_aa: CASSLRQANTEAFF
cdr3_nt: TGCGCCAGCAGCTTGAGACAGGCAAACACTGAAGCTTTCTTT

d_call: .
j_call: TRBJ2-3
v_call: TRBV4-1
clone_size: .
cdr3_aa: CASSRVEEGAGDTQYF
cdr3_nt: TGCGCCAGCAGCCGAGTTGAGGAGGGGGCGGGAGATACGCAGTATTTT

d_call: .
j_call: TRBJ1-1
v_call: TRBV5-1
clone_size: .
cdr3_aa: CASSPDQGKGTEAFF
cdr3_nt: TGCGCCAGCAGCCCGGATCAGGGTAAGGGCACTGAAGCTTTCTTT

d_call: .
j_call: TRBJ2-5
v_call: TRBV6-1
clone_size: many
cdr3_aa: CASRQGLDRETQYF
cdr3_nt: TGTGCCAGCAGGCAGGGGCTTGATCGGGAGACCCAGTACTTC

d_call: .
j_call: TRBJ1-5
v_call: TRBV12-3/TRBV12-4
clone_size: many
cdr3_aa: CASSSPLGQFNQPQHF
cdr3_nt: TGTGCCAGCAGTTCTCCCCTAGGGCAGTTCAATCAGCCCCAGCATTTT